This entry concerns a single TCR beta chain. The V and J ends lost 5 bases and 0 bases respectively, with 7 bases between them. Germline CDR1 and CDR2: LNHNV and YYDKDF (reference sequence). The length of the CDR3 is 13 residues. This sample stems from a study of control samples from healthy donors and cancer patients. This table comes from immunoSEQ multiplex PCR, and its TCRdb copy is limited to in-frame clones, with some not included. The data contain 100,000 to 150,000 clones, 87% of them seen just once; the ten biggest clones take up 7% to 10%. This TCR derives from a man aged 35-49 years in good health. The source material was blood. The V and J genes are TRBV15 and TRBJ1-2; no clear D gene. CDR3 DNA: TGTGCCACCAGCCCCTACTCTAACTATGGCTACACCTTC. Translating gives CATSPYSNYGYTF.